This TCR beta chain was recorded in a study of T cell changes during pregnancy in multiple sclerosis. This table comes from immunoSEQ multiplex PCR, and its TCRdb copy is limited to in-frame clones, with some not included. The data contain just over 60,000 clones, approximately 90% of them singletons. This CDR3 spans 16 amino acids. Germline V gene lookup returns CDR1 MNHEY and CDR2 SVGAGI. Trimming took 0 bases from V and 2 from J, leaving 11 bases between them. The sequences come from peripheral blood, collected in the second trimester of pregnancy. The TCR originated in a female donor in good health, enrolled as a control in a pregnancy study. The genes are TRBV6-5 and TRBJ1-3; D is unclear. The chain's CDR3 is CASSYSGDATGNTIYF. The CDR3 bases are TGTGCCAGCAGTTACTCTGGAGACGCAACTGGAAACACCATATATTTT.